This entry lists 29 T cell receptor beta chains sequenced from one sample in a study of cytomegalovirus exposure and HLA in healthy donors. The data were produced by immunoSEQ multiplex PCR, yet TCRdb's version contains in-frame clones alone and is incomplete. The table shows about 150,000 clones, with about 82% occurring only once. Sequenced: PBMCs. The receptors were gathered from a human donor in good health.

CDR3 sequence reads: CASSGDRGGAEKLFF. The CDR3 bases are TGCGCCAGCAGCGGGGACAGGGGAGGGGCTGAAAAACTGTTTTTT. The V gene is TRBV5-1, the J gene TRBJ1-4; TRBD1 matches 10 bases. CDR3 length: 15 residues. In germline, CDR1 is SGHRS, CDR2 YFSETQ. Losses at the gene ends were 4 bases for V and 7 bases for J; bases not matched to a gene: 7.

This chain uses TRBV19 with TRBJ2-2; TRBD1 matches 10 bases. V lost 7 bases, J lost 4 bases, and 12 bases stayed unmatched. CDR3 size: 17 residues. From germline, CDR1 is LNHDA and CDR2 SQIVND (reference sequence). In DNA, the CDR3 is TGTGCCAGTACCTCCGGGACAGGGGAATCAGTCACCGGGGAGCTGTTTTTT. Translating gives CASTSGTGESVTGELFF.

This rearrangement joins TRBV9 to TRBJ1-2; the match to TRBD1 covers 8 bases. This CDR3 spans 15 amino acids. V shed 0 bases and J 13 bases; nucleotides not matched to a gene: 14. CDR1 SGDLS and CDR2 YYNGEE come from the germline V gene. CDR3 sequence: CASSVALGQGARCTF. The DNA of the CDR3 is TGTGCCAGCAGCGTAGCGTTGGGGCAGGGGGCGCGGTGCACCTTC.

The chain couples TRBV5-8 to TRBJ1-1; maybe TRBD1 (6 bases). The CDR3 contains 16 residues. Trimming cost V 5 bases and J 0 bases, with 17 bases left between them. Germline CDR1 is SGHTS and CDR2 is YDEGEE. The CDR3 DNA sequence: TGTGCCAGCAGGAGGACCTTAGGGGGGGTGAACACTGAAGCTTTCTTT. Translated: CASRRTLGGVNTEAFF.

The chain carries TRBV7-8 and TRBJ2-2, with 7 bases that match TRBD2. The junction had 1 base not matched to a gene; V was cut back by 5 bases and J by 1 base. CDR1 is SGHVS, CDR2 FQNEAQ, per germline. There are 14 residues in the CDR3. This chain's CDR3 is CASSGLGNTGELFF. CDR3 DNA sequence: TGTGCCAGCAGCGGACTAGGGAACACCGGGGAGCTGTTTTTT.

The V call is TRBV9, the J call TRBJ2-7; D gene uncertain. V gave up 4 bases and J gave up 1 base, with 15 bases separating them. The CDR3 loop spans 15 amino acids. Per germline, CDR1 SGDLS and CDR2 YYNGEE. The CDR3 DNA reads TGTGCCAGCAGCTCCTCCGGGTCATCTTCCTACGAGCAGTACTTC. The encoded protein is CASSSSGSSSYEQYF. Full variable domain (remainder filled in from reference TRBV9 and TRBJ2-7): DSGVTQTPKHLITATGQRVTLRCSPRSGDLSVYWYQQSLDQGLQFLIQYYNGEERAKGNILERFSAQQFPDLHSELNLSSLELGDSALYFCASSSSGSSSYEQYFGPGTRLTVT.

The V call is TRBV5-1, the J call TRBJ2-7; D ambiguous. The CDR3 runs to 13 residues. Germline V lookup: CDR1 SGHRS, CDR2 YFSETQ. The V and J ends lost 0 bases and 4 bases respectively, with 8 bases between them. The CDR3 here is CASSLEPTYEQYF. For the CDR3, the DNA is TGCGCCAGCAGCTTGGAGCCAACTTACGAGCAGTACTTC. Filled out from reference TRBV5-1 and TRBJ2-7, the complete variable domain reads KAGVTQTPRYLIKTRGQQVTLSCSPISGHRSVSWYQQTPGQGLQFLFEYFSETQRNKGNFPGRFSGRQFSNSRSEMNVSTLELGDSALYLCASSLEPTYEQYFGPGTRLTVT.

CDR3 in amino acids: CASSYAGEPYGYTF. The CDR3 bases are TGTGCCAGCAGTTATGCCGGTGAACCCTATGGCTACACCTTC. The V call is TRBV27, the J call TRBJ1-2; D unresolved. The CDR3 runs to 14 residues. Germline values: CDR1 MNHEY, CDR2 SMNVEV (reference sequence). Trimming took off 4 bases at V and 4 bases at J, with 13 bases between the two ends.

This sequence joins TRBV27 and TRBJ2-3; TRBD2 matches at 10 bases. Trimming cost V 2 bases and J 6 bases; bases outside gene matches: 14. Germline V CDR1 and CDR2: MNHEY, SMNVEV (reference sequence). The CDR3 extends over 18 amino acids. The CDR3 coding sequence is TGTGCCAGCAGTTTAAGAGGGCCTTTAGCGGGAGGTGGGGATACGCAGTATTTT. It encodes CASSLRGPLAGGGDTQYF.

The J gene is TRBJ2-4, the V gene TRBV5-1; TRBD1 is a possible D gene (5 bases). CDR1 is SGHRS and CDR2 is YFSETQ in the germline V gene. The CDR3 length is 14 residues. V was pared by 2 bases and J by 8 bases, with 14 bases between. The CDR3: CASSFQGSADIQYF. The CDR3 DNA sequence: TGCGCCAGCAGCTTCCAGGGATCGGCGGACATTCAGTACTTC. The whole variable domain, remainder taken from reference TRBV5-1 and TRBJ2-4, is KAGVTQTPRYLIKTRGQQVTLSCSPISGHRSVSWYQQTPGQGLQFLFEYFSETQRNKGNFPGRFSGRQFSNSRSEMNVSTLELGDSALYLCASSFQGSADIQYFGAGTRLSVL.

The chain carries TRBV5-1 and TRBJ2-1; 8 positions agree with TRBD2. The V gene's germline CDR1 is SGHRS and CDR2 YFSETQ. Trimming removed 1 base from V and 7 bases from J; junction bases left unmatched: 13. The CDR3 runs to 17 residues. The CDR3 DNA reads TGCGCCAGCAGCTTGTCCATTGGAGCGGGAGTAAAAAATGAGCAGTTCTTC. As protein: CASSLSIGAGVKNEQFF. The entire variable domain, with the rest obtained from reference TRBV5-1 and TRBJ2-1, is as follows: KAGVTQTPRYLIKTRGQQVTLSCSPISGHRSVSWYQQTPGQGLQFLFEYFSETQRNKGNFPGRFSGRQFSNSRSEMNVSTLELGDSALYLCASSLSIGAGVKNEQFFGPGTRLTVL.

The chain is built from TRBV7-2 and TRBJ2-7; 11 bases agree with TRBD2. This CDR3 spans 17 amino acids. In germline, CDR1 is SGHTA, CDR2 FQGNSA. Trimming took 6 bases from V and 2 from J; bases not matched to a gene: 12. The CDR3 spells CASRRSSASGRTYEQYF. CDR3 sequence (DNA): TGTGCCAGCAGGAGAAGTTCAGCTAGCGGGAGGACCTACGAGCAGTACTTC. The complete variable domain, with remaining parts taken from reference TRBV7-2 and TRBJ2-7, reads GAGVSQSPSNKVTEKGKDVELRCDPISGHTALYWYRQSLGQGLEFLIYFQGNSAPDKSGLPSDRFSAERTGGSVSTLTIQRTQQEDSAVYLCASRRSSASGRTYEQYFGPGTRLTVT.

V gene TRBV5-1 combines with J gene TRBJ1-4, with 8 positions matching TRBD1. The CDR3 has 14 amino acids. V was clipped by 4 bases and J by 8 bases; unmatched bases: 7. Germline V gene sequence: CDR1 SGHRS, CDR2 YFSETQ. The chain's CDR3 is CASSGTGVGEKLFF. CDR3 nucleotides: TGCGCCAGCAGCGGGACAGGAGTTGGAGAAAAACTGTTTTTT.

This rearrangement joins TRBV5-1 to TRBJ2-1; D is uncertain. The CDR3 consists of 13 residues. Germline V CDR1 and CDR2: SGHRS, YFSETQ. Trimming shortened V by 3 bases and J by 4 bases, and 8 bases separated the two germline ends. Written as DNA, the CDR3 is TGCGCCAGCAGCTCCCCCCCTTACAATGAGCAGTTCTTC. Its translation: CASSSPPYNEQFF.

The CDR3 nucleotides are TGTGCCACCAGCAGAGACTCTCGGGAGTATGGCCCATTTCAGTACTTC. It is translated as CATSRDSREYGPFQYF. This chain links TRBV15 with TRBJ2-4, with D perhaps TRBD2 (6 bases). V lost 0 bases, J lost 11 bases, and 20 bases lay in between. The CDR3 is 16 amino acids. Germline CDR1 is LNHNV and CDR2 is YYDKDF (reference sequence).

The rearrangement uses TRBV20-1 and TRBJ2-1; 9 nucleotides agree with TRBD2. J lost 15 bases, V lost 3 bases, and 6 bases had no gene match. The V gene's germline CDR1 is DFQATT and CDR2 SNEGSKA (reference sequence). The CDR3 runs to 11 residues. For the CDR3, the DNA is TGCAGTGCTAGGGGAGCGGGAGGTCTGTTCTTC. It translates to CSARGAGGLFF.

The V and J genes are TRBV5-1 and TRBJ2-3; a possible D gene is TRBD2 (6 bases). The germline CDR1 and CDR2 sequences are SGHRS and YFSETQ. V was shortened by 0 bases and J by 2 bases, with 13 bases between the two germline ends. The CDR3 length is 16 residues. CDR3 nucleotides: TGCGCCAGCAGCTTGGGGGTGGGAGGCTCCACAGATACGCAGTATTTT. Translated: CASSLGVGGSTDTQYF.

The count of this clone is one. The chain joins TRBV5-4 to TRBJ1-6; a possible D gene is TRBD1 (5 bases). The CDR3 is made up of 17 amino acids. The germline V and J ends were trimmed by 7 bases and 6 bases, with 23 bases remaining between them. Germline loops: CDR1 SGHNT, CDR2 YYREEE (reference sequence). The DNA for the CDR3 is TGTGCCAGCTCCATTGGGGGGATGCAGGGTAGTAATTCACCCCTCCACTTT. It is translated as CASSIGGMQGSNSPLHF.

The chain employs TRBV11-2 and TRBJ2-6, with D possibly matching TRBD1 (5 bases). The CDR3 runs to 17 residues. Germline-derived CDR1 and CDR2 are SGHAT and FQNNGV. Trimming removed 3 bases from V and 2 bases from J, with 14 bases in between. For the CDR3, the DNA is TGTGCCAGCAGCTTTGGGGCAGAGAGGACTGGGGCCAACGTCCTGACTTTC. Its protein is CASSFGAERTGANVLTF.

The CDR3 nucleotides read TGTGCCAGCAGCTTGAGCGGGGGGGAGTACCAAGAGACCCAGTACTTC. Amino acid sequence: CASSLSGGEYQETQYF. The rearrangement links TRBV11-2 to TRBJ2-5; 10 positions agree with TRBD2. V shed 3 bases, J shed 0 bases, and the junction held 4 bases outside the gene matches. Germline lookup yields CDR1 SGHAT and CDR2 FQNNGV. The CDR3 is 16 amino acids.

This clone was observed a single time. The gene calls are TRBV6-5 and TRBJ2-5; a weak D match, TRBD1 (6 bases). CDR1 MNHEY and CDR2 SVGAGI come from the germline V gene. The CDR3 consists of 13 residues. Trimming removed 4 bases from V and 3 bases from J, with 9 bases in between. CDR3 amino acids: CASSFYREETQYF. The CDR3 DNA sequence: TGTGCCAGCAGTTTTTACAGGGAAGAGACCCAGTACTTC.

This sequence joins TRBV11-2 and TRBJ1-2, with 9 bases that match TRBD1. V lost 3 bases, J lost 6 bases, and 5 bases stayed unmatched. Germline V gene sequence: CDR1 SGHAT, CDR2 FQNNGV. The CDR3 consists of 14 residues. The CDR3 spells CASSFMGQGDGYTF. As DNA, the CDR3 is TGTGCCAGCAGCTTTATGGGACAGGGTGATGGCTACACCTTC.

The chain links TRBV11-3 to TRBJ2-7; 9 bases are shared with TRBD2. V lost 3 bases, J lost 7 bases, and 16 bases stayed unmatched. The CDR3 length is 17 residues. The germline gives CDR1 SGHNT, CDR2 YENEEA. The CDR3 DNA reads as TGTGCCAGCAGCTTCTATAGTCTAGCGGGACAAAAGGGGGAGCAGTACTTC. Translating it yields CASSFYSLAGQKGEQYF.

The rearrangement uses TRBV6-1 and TRBJ1-4, with D hard to call. V was shortened by 3 bases and J by 8 bases, with 16 bases between the two germline ends. From germline, CDR1 is MNHNS and CDR2 SASEGT. CDR3 length: 15 residues. CDR3 nucleotides: TGTGCCAGCAGTGAGTCGGCGGGATCATACGAAAAACTGTTTTTT. Protein sequence: CASSESAGSYEKLFF.

To note about this clone: Germline and junction disagree at one end, which may indicate a read error. The rearrangement links TRBV7-2 to TRBJ1-1; weak D call: TRBD1 (6 bases). CDR3 length: 17 amino acids. CDR1 and CDR2 (germline): SGHTA, FQGNSA. CDR3 loop: CASTLSGLQGIYTEAFF. Written as DNA, the CDR3 is TGTGCCAGCACCTTATCCGGATTACAGGGAATTTACACTGAAGCTTTCTTT.

The genes are TRBV19 and TRBJ2-5; 8 positions agree with TRBD2. The junction had 14 bases not matched to a gene; V was cut back by 3 bases and J by 2 bases. The CDR3 is 18 amino acids. Looked up from germline, CDR1 is LNHDA and CDR2 is SQIVND (reference sequence). CDR3 residues: CASSIFGGGSGDQETQYF. The CDR3, as DNA: TGTGCCAGTAGTATCTTCGGCGGTGGTAGCGGGGATCAAGAGACCCAGTACTTC.

The chain carries TRBV6-4 and TRBJ2-3; TRBD2 matches 8 bases. The CDR3 has 15 residues. Germline assignment: CDR1 MRHNA and CDR2 SNTAGT. Trimming cost V 3 bases and J 4 bases; bases outside gene matches: 6. Here the CDR3 reads CASSEESGGADTQYF. DNA for the CDR3: TGTGCCAGCAGTGAGGAATCGGGAGGGGCAGATACGCAGTATTTT.

The chain employs TRBV9 and TRBJ2-1; 8 bases are shared with TRBD2. The CDR3 consists of 15 residues. CDR1 is SGDLS, CDR2 YYNGEE, per germline. The junction had 6 bases not matched to a gene; V was cut back by 3 bases and J by 4 bases. The CDR3 loop reads CASSGSGGAYNEQFF. The CDR3 DNA reads TGTGCCAGCAGCGGCTCGGGGGGGGCATACAATGAGCAGTTCTTC. The whole variable domain, remainder taken from reference TRBV9 and TRBJ2-1, is DSGVTQTPKHLITATGQRVTLRCSPRSGDLSVYWYQQSLDQGLQFLIQYYNGEERAKGNILERFSAQQFPDLHSELNLSSLELGDSALYFCASSGSGGAYNEQFFGPGTRLTVL.

V and J are TRBV11-2 and TRBJ1-2; D not certain. CDR3 size: 11 residues. CDR1 is SGHAT and CDR2 is FQNNGV in the germline V gene. V gave up 4 bases and J gave up 8 bases, with 8 bases separating them. DNA for the CDR3: TGTGCCAGCAGCTCGATGGGCGGCTACACCTTC. As protein: CASSSMGGYTF.